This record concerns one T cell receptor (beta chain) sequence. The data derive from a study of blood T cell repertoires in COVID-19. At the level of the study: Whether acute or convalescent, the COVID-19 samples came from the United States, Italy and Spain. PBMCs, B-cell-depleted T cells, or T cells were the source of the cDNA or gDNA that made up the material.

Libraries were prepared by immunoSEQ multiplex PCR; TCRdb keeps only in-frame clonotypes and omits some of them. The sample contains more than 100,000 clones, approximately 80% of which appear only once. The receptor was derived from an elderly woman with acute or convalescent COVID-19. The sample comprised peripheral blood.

The CDR3 sequence: CASTSFGVNEQFF. CDR3 coding DNA: TGTGCCAGCACCTCATTCGGAGTCAATGAGCAGTTCTTC. This chain connects TRBV7-9 to TRBJ2-1; D ambiguous. V was shortened by 7 bases and J by 6 bases, with 13 bases between the two germline ends. Germline CDR1 SEHNR, CDR2 FQNEAQ (reference sequence). There are 13 residues in the CDR3. The variable domain in full, completed from reference TRBV7-9 and TRBJ2-1, reads DTGVSQNPRHKITKRGQNVTFRCDPISEHNRLYWYRQTLGQGPEFLTYFQNEAQLEKSRLLSDRFSAERPKGSFSTLEIQRTEQGDSAMYLCASTSFGVNEQFFGPGTRLTVL.